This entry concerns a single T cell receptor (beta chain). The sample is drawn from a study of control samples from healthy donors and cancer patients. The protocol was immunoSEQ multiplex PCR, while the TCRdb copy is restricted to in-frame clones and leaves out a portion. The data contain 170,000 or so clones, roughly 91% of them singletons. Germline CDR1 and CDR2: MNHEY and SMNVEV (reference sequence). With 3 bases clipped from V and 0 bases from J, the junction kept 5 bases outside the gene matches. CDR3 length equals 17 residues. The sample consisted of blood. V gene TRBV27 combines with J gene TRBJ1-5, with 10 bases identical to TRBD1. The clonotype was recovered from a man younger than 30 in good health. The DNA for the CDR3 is TGTGCCAGCAGTTTGGGACAGGGGATGGTTAGCAATCAGCCCCAGCATTTT. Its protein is CASSLGQGMVSNQPQHF.